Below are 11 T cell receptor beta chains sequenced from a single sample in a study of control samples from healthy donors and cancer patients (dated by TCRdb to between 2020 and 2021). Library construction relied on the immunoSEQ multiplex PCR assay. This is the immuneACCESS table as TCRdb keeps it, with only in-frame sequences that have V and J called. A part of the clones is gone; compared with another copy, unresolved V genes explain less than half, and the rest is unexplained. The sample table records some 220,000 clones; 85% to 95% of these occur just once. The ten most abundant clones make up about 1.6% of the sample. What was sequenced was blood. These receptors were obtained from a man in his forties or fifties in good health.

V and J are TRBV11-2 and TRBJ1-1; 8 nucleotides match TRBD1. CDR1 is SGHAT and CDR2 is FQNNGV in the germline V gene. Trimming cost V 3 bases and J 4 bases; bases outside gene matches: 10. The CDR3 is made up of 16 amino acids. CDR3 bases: TGTGCCAGCAGCTTTAACAGGGGGATTGGTATCACTGAAGCTTTCTTT. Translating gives CASSFNRGIGITEAFF. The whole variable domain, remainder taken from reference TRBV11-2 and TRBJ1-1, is EAGVAQSPRYKIIEKRQSVAFWCNPISGHATLYWYQQILGQGPKLLIQFQNNGVVDDSQLPKDRFSAERLKGVDSTLKIQPAKLEDSAVYLCASSFNRGIGITEAFFGQGTRLTVV.

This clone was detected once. The DNA of the CDR3 is TGTGCCAGTAGTATATATGGCAGGGCCCACCTAAGCGGCTACACCTTC. It is translated as CASSIYGRAHLSGYTF. The rearrangement joins TRBV19 to TRBJ1-2, with D tentatively TRBD1 (5 bases). V lost 2 bases, J lost 8 bases, and 21 bases lay in between. Germline V gene lookup returns CDR1 LNHDA and CDR2 SQIVND (reference sequence). This CDR3 comprises 16 residues.

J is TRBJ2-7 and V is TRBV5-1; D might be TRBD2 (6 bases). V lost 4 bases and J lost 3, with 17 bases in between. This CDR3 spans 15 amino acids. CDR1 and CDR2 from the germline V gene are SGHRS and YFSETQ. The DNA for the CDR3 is TGCGCCAGCAGCGCCTCGGGACTCTCGGTCTACGAGCAGTACTTC. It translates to CASSASGLSVYEQYF.

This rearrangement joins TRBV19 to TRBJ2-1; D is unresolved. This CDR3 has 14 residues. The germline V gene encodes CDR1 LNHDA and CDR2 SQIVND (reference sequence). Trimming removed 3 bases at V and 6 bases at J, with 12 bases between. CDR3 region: CASSIVGPINEQFF. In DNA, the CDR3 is TGTGCCAGTAGTATTGTTGGACCGATCAATGAGCAGTTCTTC.

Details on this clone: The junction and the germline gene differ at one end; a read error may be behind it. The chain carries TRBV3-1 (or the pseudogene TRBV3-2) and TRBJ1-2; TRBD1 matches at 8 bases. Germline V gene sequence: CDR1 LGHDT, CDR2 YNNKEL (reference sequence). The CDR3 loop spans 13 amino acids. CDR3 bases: TGTGCCAGCAGCCAAGATTACGGGACAGGATCCGTCTTC. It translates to CASSQDYGTGSVF.

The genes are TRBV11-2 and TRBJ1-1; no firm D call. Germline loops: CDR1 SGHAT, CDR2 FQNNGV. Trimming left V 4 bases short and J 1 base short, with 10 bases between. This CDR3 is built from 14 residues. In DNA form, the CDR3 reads TGTGCCAGCAGCTCCCGCAGGTGGAACACTGAAGCTTTCTTT. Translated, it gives CASSSRRWNTEAFF.

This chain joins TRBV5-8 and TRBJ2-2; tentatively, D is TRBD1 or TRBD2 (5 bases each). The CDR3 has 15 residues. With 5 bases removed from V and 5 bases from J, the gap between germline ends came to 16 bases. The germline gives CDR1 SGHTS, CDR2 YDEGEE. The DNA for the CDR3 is TGTGCCAGCAGATACCGGGACGAAGGGACCGGGGAGCTGTTTTTT. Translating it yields CASRYRDEGTGELFF.

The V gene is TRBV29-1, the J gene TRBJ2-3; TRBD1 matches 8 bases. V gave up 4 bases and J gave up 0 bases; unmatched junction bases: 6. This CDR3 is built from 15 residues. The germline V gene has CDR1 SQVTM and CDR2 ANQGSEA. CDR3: CSVGGDRSSTDTQYF. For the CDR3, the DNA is TGCAGCGTTGGAGGGGACAGGTCTAGCACAGATACGCAGTATTTT.

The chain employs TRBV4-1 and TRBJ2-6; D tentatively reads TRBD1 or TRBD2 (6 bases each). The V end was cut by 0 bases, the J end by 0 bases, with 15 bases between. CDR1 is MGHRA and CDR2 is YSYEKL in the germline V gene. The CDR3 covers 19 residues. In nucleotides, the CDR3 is TGCGCCAGCAGCCAAGATAGGGGGACTCAGCGCTCTGGGGCCAACGTCCTGACTTTC. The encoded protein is CASSQDRGTQRSGANVLTF.

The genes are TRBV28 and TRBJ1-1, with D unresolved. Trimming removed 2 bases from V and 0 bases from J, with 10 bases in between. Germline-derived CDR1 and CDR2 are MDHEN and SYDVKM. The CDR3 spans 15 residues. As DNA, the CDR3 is TGTGCCAGCAGTTTAACTGGACTGCTGAACACTGAAGCTTTCTTT. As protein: CASSLTGLLNTEAFF.

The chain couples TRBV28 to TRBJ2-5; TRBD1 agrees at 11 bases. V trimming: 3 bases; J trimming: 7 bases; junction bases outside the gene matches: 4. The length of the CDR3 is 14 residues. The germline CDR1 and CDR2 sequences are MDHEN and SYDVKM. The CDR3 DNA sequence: TGTGCCAGCAGTTTCGGGACAGGGGGTGGGACCCAGTACTTC. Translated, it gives CASSFGTGGGTQYF.